This TCR beta chain appears in the sequencing data of a study of blood T cell repertoires in COVID-19. Study as a whole: From the United States, Italy and Spain came samples of acute and convalescent COVID-19. Sources were T cells, B-cell-depleted T cells, or PBMCs; the material itself was cDNA or gDNA.

This clone was observed a handful of times. Methods used by the authors: Amplification from reference gene primers served as the basis for estimated nucleated cell counts. TCRdb keeps only in-frame clones here, not all; method: immunoSEQ multiplex PCR. That table supplies the V and J calls and clone size; D and trimming were determined from the DNA. The table lists about 100,000 clones, about 85% of them singletons. Trimming took 3 bases from V and 0 from J, leaving 15 bases between them. Germline V gene data show CDR1 as SGHTA and CDR2 as FQGNSA. The CDR3 loop spans 17 amino acids. The V call is TRBV7-2, the J call TRBJ1-3; D not certain. The clonotype originates from a man in his forties or fifties with active or convalescent COVID-19. Specimen: peripheral blood. The CDR3 nucleotides are TGTGCCAGCAGCTTTAGTAGCCCGGGATTCTCTGGAAACACCATATATTTT. Translated, it gives CASSFSSPGFSGNTIYF.